The entry below gives a single TCR beta chain sequence along with its context. Antigen: not known. 5'RACE template switching added a universal primer site and UMIs to TCR cDNA. TCRdb fed the 5' RACE reads into MiXCR, producing one record per CDR3 protein. The profile covers around 500,000 distinct CDR3 sequences, with around a fifth appearing a single time and 15% to 20% taken by the ten largest. Trimming removed 2 bases from V and 2 bases from J, with 10 bases in between. CDR3 length: 14 amino acids. The V gene's germline CDR1 is MNHEY and CDR2 SVGEGT. This entry comes from a study of T cells after yellow fever vaccination. Study results and caveats: It was a weaker secondary response, yet one that peaked faster, at day 5 versus 15.

Sequenced material: PBMCs, taken 21 days after the first yellow fever vaccination. The chain recombines TRBV6-2 or TRBV6-3 with TRBJ2-7; D is possibly TRBD1 (5 bases). This TCR was sampled from a man between 18 and 29 years old who received the YFV17D yellow fever vaccine. CDR3 coding DNA: TGTGCCAGCAGTTACCCCGCCAGGGCCTACGAGCAGTACGTC. Protein: CASSYPARAYEQYV.